Described below is a single TCR beta chain sequence and its context. The data were taken from a study of blood T cell repertoires in COVID-19. As for the study in general: Acute-phase and convalescent COVID-19 samples originated in the United States, Italy and Spain. T cells, B-cell-depleted T cells, or PBMCs provided the cDNA or gDNA that served as material.

Per the study methods: Amplification from reference gene primers served as the basis for estimated nucleated cell counts. The protocol was immunoSEQ multiplex PCR, while the TCRdb copy is restricted to in-frame clones and leaves out a portion. The DNA was the basis for D and trimming; V, J and clone size are from that table. Of about 250,000 clones in the sample, approximately 88% were seen once. Seattle cases were enrolled at active infection and followed longitudinally. This CDR3 comprises 20 residues. This sequence joins TRBV21-1 and TRBJ1-5; TRBD1, as called in the table, went unchecked against the DNA. TRBV21-1 is reported as a pseudogene. The clonotype comes from a woman aged 25 to 39 with COVID-19, enrolled during active disease. The sequencing input was peripheral blood. CDR3 protein: CASSKELGGPQYTSNQPQHF. The CDR3 bases are TGTGCCAGCAGCAAAGAATTAGGGGGACCTCAGTACACTAGCAATCAGCCCCAGCATTTT.